This passage covers 25 T cell receptor beta chains from one sample sequenced in a study of long-term antiretroviral therapy in people with HIV. Sequencing relied on immunoSEQ assay v3.0, run at survey level. TCRdb's table, derived via immunoSEQ multiplex PCR, lists solely in-frame clones and lacks some. This table has 40,000 or so clones, around 82% appearing once. The sample in question was unsorted PBMCs, obtained 0.3 years after starting antiretroviral therapy. All receptors come from a man aged 18 to 30 with HIV.

The chain is built from TRBV30 and TRBJ2-7; D might be TRBD1 (5 bases). V lost 1 base, J lost 5 bases, and 9 bases lay in between. The CDR3 totals 12 residues. Germline V lookup: CDR1 GTSNPN, CDR2 SVGIG (reference sequence). The chain's CDR3 is CAWSGTWDEQYF. The DNA for the CDR3 is TGTGCCTGGAGTGGGACATGGGACGAGCAGTACTTC.

The genes are TRBV4-1 and TRBJ2-7, with 10 bases fitting TRBD2. V lost 4 bases, J lost 5 bases, and 14 bases stayed unmatched. Germline-derived CDR1 and CDR2 are MGHRA and YSYEKL. This CDR3 is 17 amino acids long. This CDR3 is CASSPAPLAGSFNEQYF. As DNA, the CDR3 is TGCGCCAGCAGCCCCGCACCACTAGCGGGGAGTTTCAACGAGCAGTACTTC.

This clone was observed once. This sequence joins TRBV18 and TRBJ1-4, with TRBD1 as a possible D gene (6 bases). Trimming stripped 0 bases from V and 2 bases from J, with 13 bases between. The CDR3 spans 17 residues. In germline, CDR1 is KGHSH, CDR2 LQKENI. The CDR3 here is CASSPPEGDRTNEKLFF. CDR3 in DNA: TGTGCCAGCTCACCACCGGAGGGGGATCGGACTAATGAAAAACTGTTTTTT.

This clone has only a few counts. Additional DNA sequences in this sample encode the identical CDR3. The chain carries TRBV7-9 and TRBJ1-2; D is uncertain. CDR3 size: 13 residues. Germline CDR1 and CDR2: SEHNR and FQNEAQ (reference sequence). Trimming took 2 bases from V and 4 from J, leaving 8 bases between them. In DNA, the CDR3 is TGTGCCAGCAGCTTACCGGGTGGCTATGGCTACACCTTC. This translates into CASSLPGGYGYTF.

The chain has TRBV6-1 and TRBJ1-2; 10 bases line up with TRBD1. Per germline, CDR1 MNHNS and CDR2 SASEGT. With 0 bases clipped from V and 9 bases from J, the junction kept 4 bases outside the gene matches. The CDR3 is 14 residues long. CDR3 nucleotide sequence: TGTGCCAGCAGTGAAGCGGGGACAGGGGTGAGCTACACCTTC. Protein sequence: CASSEAGTGVSYTF.

The chain joins TRBV6-1 to TRBJ1-6; no clear D. V was pared by 7 bases and J by 1 base, with 23 bases between. This CDR3 spans 19 amino acids. Looked up from germline, CDR1 is MNHNS and CDR2 is SASEGT. This chain's CDR3 is CASTDILGPNPSYNSPLHF. The CDR3 DNA reads TGTGCCAGCACTGACATACTCGGGCCTAACCCGTCCTATAATTCACCCCTCCACTTT.

Within the sample, this clone is medium-sized. This sequence joins TRBV6-5 and TRBJ2-2; either TRBD1 or TRBD2 may fit D (5 bases each). V was trimmed by 7 bases and J by 0 bases, leaving 9 bases between them. CDR3 length: 14 amino acids. Germline V CDR1 and CDR2: MNHEY, SVGAGI. This CDR3 is CASKRDANTGELFF. In DNA form, the CDR3 reads TGTGCCAGCAAAAGGGACGCGAACACCGGGGAGCTGTTTTTT.

This clone showed up just a few times. CDR3 amino acids: CASSPGAGPAQGYTF. The CDR3, as DNA: TGTGCCAGCTCACCGGGGGCTGGGCCGGCCCAGGGCTACACCTTC. The chain links TRBV18 to TRBJ1-2, with D perhaps TRBD1 (6 bases). V shed 3 bases and J shed 8 bases, with 19 bases lying between them. Germline CDR1 and CDR2: KGHSH and LQKENI. The CDR3 spans 15 residues.

The chain joins TRBV15 to TRBJ1-4, with 7 bases aligning to TRBD1. CDR3 size: 16 residues. J gave up 0 bases and V 5 bases, and 6 bases lay outside the gene matches. From germline, CDR1 is LNHNV and CDR2 YYDKDF (reference sequence). CDR3 loop: CATSWGQSPTNEKLFF. The CDR3 nucleotides read TGTGCCACCAGCTGGGGACAGTCTCCAACTAATGAAAAACTGTTTTTT.

The V and J genes are TRBV19 and TRBJ1-2; D uncertain. Between the trimmed V and J ends, which lost 1 base and 5 bases, there was a span of 14 bases. Germline V CDR1 and CDR2: LNHDA, SQIVND (reference sequence). CDR3 length: 15 amino acids. CDR3 coding DNA: TGTGCCAGTAGTATAGTCTCCGCGGGGAGGTATGGCTACACCTTC. It specifies CASSIVSAGRYGYTF. Using reference TRBV19 and TRBJ1-2 for the parts outside the CDR3, the full variable domain is DGGITQSPKYLFRKEGQNVTLSCEQNLNHDAMYWYRQDPGQGLRLIYYSQIVNDFQKGDIAEGYSVSREKKESFPLTVTSAQKNPTAFYLCASSIVSAGRYGYTFGSGTRLTVV.

A few counts support this clone. The chain combines TRBV6-4 with TRBJ1-2; TRBD1 matches at 8 bases. With 6 bases clipped from V and 4 bases from J, the junction kept 10 bases outside the gene matches. Germline loops: CDR1 MRHNA, CDR2 SNTAGT. This CDR3 spans 15 amino acids. The chain's CDR3 is CASSQKTGGAYGYTF. Here the CDR3 DNA reads TGTGCCAGCAGCCAAAAAACAGGGGGGGCCTATGGCTACACCTTC.

V and J are TRBV7-8 and TRBJ2-1, with 8 nucleotides matching TRBD2. This CDR3 has 15 amino acids. In germline, CDR1 is SGHVS, CDR2 FQNEAQ. V was pared by 4 bases and J by 8 bases, with 10 bases of the junction left unmatched. The CDR3: CASSSRSGRGDEQFF. CDR3 nucleotide sequence: TGTGCCAGCAGCTCAAGAAGCGGGAGAGGTGATGAGCAGTTCTTC.

The chain uses TRBV12-5 and TRBJ2-7; 9 positions agree with TRBD1. The CDR3 extends over 16 amino acids. Looked up from germline, CDR1 is LGHNT and CDR2 is FRNRAP. After removal of 5 bases from V and 3 bases from J, the junction contained 11 bases not matched to a gene. The CDR3 DNA reads as TGTGCTAGTGGTCCTGGCCCCCAGGGACAGGGCTACGAGCAGTACTTC. Amino acid sequence: CASGPGPQGQGYEQYF.

V and J are TRBV2 and TRBJ1-2; 9 bases align to TRBD1. V shed 4 bases, J shed 4 bases, and the junction held 4 bases outside the gene matches. CDR3 size: 14 residues. The germline CDR1 and CDR2 sequences are SNHLY and FYNNEI. The DNA for the CDR3 is TGTGCCAGCAGTGTAACAGGGGGCAGCTATGGCTACACCTTC. Its translation: CASSVTGGSYGYTF.

CDR3 sequence reads: CSVEDETGGYNEQFF. The CDR3 DNA reads as TGCAGCGTTGAAGATGAGACGGGGGGTTACAATGAGCAGTTCTTC. V and J are TRBV29-1 and TRBJ2-1; 7 bases agree with TRBD2. Germline CDR1 SQVTM, CDR2 ANQGSEA. V lost 0 bases, J lost 4 bases, and 6 bases stayed unmatched. This CDR3 has 15 amino acids.

The rearrangement uses TRBV27 and TRBJ1-4; maybe TRBD1 (6 bases). Germline V CDR1 and CDR2: MNHEY, SMNVEV (reference sequence). This CDR3 contains 15 residues. V was shortened by 5 bases and J by 7 bases, with 17 bases between the two germline ends. The CDR3 loop reads CASSRYLGAAEKLFF. CDR3 DNA sequence: TGTGCCAGCAGTCGATACTTGGGGGCGGCTGAAAAACTGTTTTTT.

This chain links TRBV6-4 with TRBJ2-6; D possibly corresponds to TRBD2 (6 bases). The V end was cut by 5 bases, the J end by 2 bases, with 13 bases between. Per germline, CDR1 MRHNA and CDR2 SNTAGT. The CDR3 runs 16 residues. This CDR3 reads CASSLGGSPGANVLTF. In DNA, the CDR3 is TGTGCCAGCAGTCTGGGGGGATCTCCTGGGGCCAACGTCCTGACTTTC.

The genes are TRBV28 and TRBJ2-7; tentatively, D is TRBD1 or TRBD2 (5 bases each). The CDR3 runs 12 residues. V was pared by 2 bases and J by 3 bases, with 5 bases between. From germline, CDR1 is MDHEN and CDR2 SYDVKM. The CDR3 region has the DNA TGTGCCAGCAGTTTAGGGGGCTACGAGCAGTACTTC. Its protein product is CASSLGGYEQYF. Variable domain in full (rest from reference TRBV28 and TRBJ2-7): DVKVTQSSRYLVKRTGEKVFLECVQDMDHENMFWYRQDPGLGLRLIYFSYDVKMKEKGDIPEGYSVSREKKERFSLILESASTNQTSMYLCASSLGGYEQYFGPGTRLTVT.

The chain recombines TRBV5-1 with TRBJ2-5; D gene uncertain. Germline loops: CDR1 SGHRS, CDR2 YFSETQ. This CDR3 contains 15 residues. V was cut by 0 bases and J by 1 base, with 10 bases left in between. DNA of the CDR3: TGCGCCAGCAGCTTGGTGGCGGAGCCCCAAGAGACCCAGTACTTC. Protein sequence: CASSLVAEPQETQYF.

The chain uses TRBV6-6 and TRBJ1-6; D is uncertain. Germline values: CDR1 MNHNY, CDR2 SVGAGI (reference sequence). CDR3 size: 14 residues. Trimming left V 7 bases short and J 5 bases short, with 12 bases between. The CDR3 protein is CASTLYLDNSPLHF. DNA of the CDR3: TGTGCCAGCACATTGTATTTGGATAATTCACCCCTCCACTTT.

The genes are TRBV25-1 and TRBJ2-1; D gene ambiguous. This CDR3 spans 16 amino acids. V lost 1 base and J lost 4, with 14 bases in between. The V gene's germline CDR1 is MGHDK and CDR2 SYGVNS. This chain's CDR3 is CASSEFGPGRYNEQFF. In DNA, the CDR3 is TGTGCCAGCAGTGAATTCGGGCCTGGGCGATACAATGAGCAGTTCTTC.

The J gene is TRBJ2-5, the V gene TRBV18, with 12 bases that match TRBD2. V was clipped by 2 bases and J by 5 bases; unmatched bases: 6. This CDR3 is 16 amino acids long. From germline, CDR1 is KGHSH and CDR2 LQKENI. The CDR3 DNA follows: TGTGCCAGCTCACCAACTAGCGGGGGGTACGAGGAGACCCAGTACTTC. Its protein product is CASSPTSGGYEETQYF.

The chain is built from TRBV28 and TRBJ2-1; a weak D match, TRBD2 (6 bases). The length of the CDR3 is 15 residues. Trimming removed 2 bases at V and 4 bases at J, with 12 bases between. CDR1 is MDHEN and CDR2 is SYDVKM in the germline V gene. The CDR3 sequence: CASSLRGRLYNEQFF. The CDR3, as DNA: TGTGCCAGCAGTTTACGGGGGAGGTTATACAATGAGCAGTTCTTC.

This sequence joins TRBV5-1 and TRBJ2-5; D not certain. Trimming took off 0 bases at V and 5 bases at J, with 11 bases between the two ends. Germline V CDR1 and CDR2: SGHRS, YFSETQ. CDR3 length equals 14 residues. The CDR3 reads CASSLARLVETQYF. CDR3 bases: TGCGCCAGCAGCTTGGCCAGGTTGGTCGAGACCCAGTACTTC.

J is TRBJ1-1 and V is TRBV18; a possible D gene is TRBD1 (5 bases). This CDR3 has 13 amino acids. The V end lost 6 bases, the J end lost 5 bases, and 13 bases lay between the germline ends. Germline V gene lookup returns CDR1 KGHSH and CDR2 LQKENI. CDR3: CASSPGRVTEAFF. The CDR3 DNA reads as TGTGCCAGCTCGCCAGGGCGGGTGACTGAAGCTTTCTTT.